The source of this TCR beta chain is a study of response to subunit inactivated influenza vaccine. Findings of the study overall: Authors suggested that a seasonal influenza vaccination recruits few new T cells each time.

One entry per CDR3 protein, called by TCRdb with MiXCR from the RT-PCR reads. The sample has about 310,000 distinct CDR3 sequences; approximately 20% are singletons. The CDR3 is made up of 11 amino acids. Germline V gene data show CDR1 as SEHNR and CDR2 as FQNEAQ (reference sequence). Trimming took 1 base from V and 8 from J, leaving 6 bases between them. This clonotype was recorded a few times. Its matching antigen is unknown. This chain uses TRBV7-9 with TRBJ2-7; D may be TRBD1 (6 bases). The receptor comes from a man aged 50 to 69 who received an inactivated influenza vaccine. The specimen was PBMCs from blood, collected less than 22 months after vaccination. The CDR3 is CASSLGGQQYF. The CDR3 DNA sequence: TGTGCCAGCAGCTTAGGGGGGCAGCAGTACTTC.